Only one count was recorded for the clone carrying this T cell receptor beta chain. The record originates from a study of control samples from healthy donors and cancer patients. This table comes from immunoSEQ multiplex PCR, and its TCRdb copy is limited to in-frame clones, with some not included. The sample includes about 150,000 clones, approximately 93% of them seen just once. The germline gives CDR1 GTSNPN, CDR2 SVGIG (reference sequence). This CDR3 contains 12 residues. Trimming took off 2 bases at V and 8 bases at J, with 9 bases between the two ends. The chain employs TRBV30 and TRBJ1-4, with D perhaps TRBD1 (5 bases). The material sequenced was blood. The receptor was isolated from a man between 45 and 60 years old in good health. The CDR3 DNA sequence: TGTGCCTGGAGTCCCGGGGCAGAAAAACTGTTTTTT. It encodes CAWSPGAEKLFF.